One sample yielded the 11 T cell receptor beta chains listed below, sequenced in a study of blood T cells in healthy people across ages (dated by TCRdb to the mid-2010s). The protocol used for the library was 5' RACE. A second roughly 6 to 11 cycle PCR used a sample-barcoded 5' primer and a J-beta primer mix. TCRdb trimmed the raw reads at Q25, called clones with MiXCR and kept productive beta chains. Every CDR3 protein is listed once, alongside the most common genes and DNA of its rows. The sample table lists 1.8 million or so distinct CDR3 sequences, around 40% of them with a count of one. Under 25% of the sample lies in the top ten. The sequencing sample was made of blood. Receptors originate from a human donor in good health.

This clonotype has a handful of counts. This sequence joins TRBV4-1 and TRBJ2-5; D is possibly TRBD2 (6 bases). Germline V gene sequence: CDR1 MGHRA, CDR2 YSYEKL. Trimming took 1 base from V and 1 from J, leaving 16 bases between them. The CDR3 spans 17 residues. CDR3 bases: TGCGCCAGCAGCCAAGCGAATTGGGGGGATACCCAAGAGACCCAGTACTTC. This gives the protein CASSQANWGDTQETQYF.

The J gene is TRBJ2-3, the V gene TRBV20-1; 10 nucleotides align to TRBD2. Trimming cost V 3 bases and J 0 bases; bases outside gene matches: 3. The CDR3 extends over 15 amino acids. Germline lookup yields CDR1 DFQATT and CDR2 SNEGSKA (reference sequence). CDR3 sequence reads: CSASALAGSTDTQYF. CDR3 coding DNA: TGCAGTGCTAGTGCACTAGCGGGGAGCACAGATACGCAGTATTTT.

This clonotype has a handful of counts. The chain links TRBV20-1 to TRBJ1-2, with TRBD1 matching 8 bases. CDR3 size: 13 residues. The ends lost 4 bases at V and 7 bases at J; junction bases unmatched: 8. Germline CDR1 is DFQATT and CDR2 is SNEGSKA (reference sequence). CDR3 protein: CSANHRGCPGYTF. The CDR3 DNA reads TGCAGTGCTAACCACAGGGGGTGCCCTGGCTACACCTTC.

For this clonotype: Being one base from a much bigger clone, this may be a read error. CDR3 region: CSAPRQGDYTEAFF. The DNA for the CDR3 is TGCAGTGCTCCTCGACAGGGTGACTACACTGAAGCTTTCTTT. This chain uses TRBV20-1 with TRBJ1-1, with TRBD1 matching 7 bases. The CDR3 covers 14 residues. V shed 5 bases and J 3 bases; nucleotides not matched to a gene: 9. CDR1 DFQATT and CDR2 SNEGSKA come from the germline V gene (reference sequence).

The chain recombines TRBV7-3 with TRBJ1-1, with TRBD1 identical over 7 bases. V lost 1 base, J lost 0 bases, and 5 bases stayed unmatched. Germline V gene data show CDR1 as SGHTA and CDR2 as FQGTGA. This CDR3 is built from 16 residues. The CDR3 DNA reads as TGTGCCAGCAGCTTAAGGAGACAGGGCATGAACACTGAAGCTTTCTTT. Translated, it gives CASSLRRQGMNTEAFF.

The chain joins TRBV4-1 to TRBJ1-5; maybe TRBD1 (5 bases). The V end lost 8 bases, the J end lost 1 base, and 9 bases lay between the germline ends. The germline gives CDR1 MGHRA, CDR2 YSYEKL. This CDR3 contains 13 residues. The CDR3 nucleotides are TGCGCCAGCGCGGGGGGGAGCAATCAGCCCCAGCATTTT. It specifies CASAGGSNQPQHF.

The V call is TRBV11-2, the J call TRBJ1-6, with D unresolved. The germline CDR1 and CDR2 sequences are SGHAT and FQNNGV. This CDR3 has 14 residues. V lost 5 bases and J 10 bases, leaving 15 bases between the germline ends. The DNA for the CDR3 is TGTGCCAGCAGCCATAATAACGCGGCGTCACCCCTCCACTTT. Translating gives CASSHNNAASPLHF.

The genes are TRBV20-1 and TRBJ2-2; 7 bases are shared with TRBD2. The germline V gene has CDR1 DFQATT and CDR2 SNEGSKA (reference sequence). This CDR3 is 16 amino acids long. Unmatched junction bases numbered 7, after V lost 0 bases and J lost 3 bases. CDR3 sequence: CSAREPSGYDTGELFF. The CDR3 coding sequence is TGCAGTGCTAGAGAGCCTAGCGGTTACGACACCGGGGAGCTGTTTTTT.

With respect to this clonotype: This may be a read error: a much more frequent sequence differs by one nucleotide. The V gene is TRBV7-8, the J gene TRBJ2-3; 9 nucleotides align to TRBD2. Per the germline V gene, CDR1 is SGHVS and CDR2 is FQNEAQ. The CDR3 runs to 17 residues. In nucleotides, the CDR3 is TGTGCCAGCAGCTCGAATGCGGGACTAGCTTATTCAGATATGCAGTATTTT. Amino acids: CASSSNAGLAYSDMQYF.

V gene TRBV6-5 combines with J gene TRBJ1-6; perhaps TRBD1 as D (5 bases). V was clipped by 6 bases and J by 13 bases, with 22 bases between them. This CDR3 region has 15 residues. Germline-derived CDR1 and CDR2 are MNHEY and SVGAGI. The chain's CDR3 is CASSLRLPGLSPLHF. The CDR3 nucleotides are TGTGCCAGCAGCCTACGACTCCCGGGACTGAGTCCCCTCCACTTT.

The table lists this clonotype with a few counts. The V gene is TRBV5-5, the J gene TRBJ1-2; D gene uncertain. This CDR3 comprises 15 residues. V was pared by 2 bases and J by 2 bases, with 13 bases between. Germline values: CDR1 SGHKS, CDR2 YYEKEE (reference sequence). CDR3 sequence (DNA): TGTGCCAGCAGCTTATCTCTAACCATAAACTATGGCTACACCTTC. Its protein product is CASSLSLTINYGYTF.